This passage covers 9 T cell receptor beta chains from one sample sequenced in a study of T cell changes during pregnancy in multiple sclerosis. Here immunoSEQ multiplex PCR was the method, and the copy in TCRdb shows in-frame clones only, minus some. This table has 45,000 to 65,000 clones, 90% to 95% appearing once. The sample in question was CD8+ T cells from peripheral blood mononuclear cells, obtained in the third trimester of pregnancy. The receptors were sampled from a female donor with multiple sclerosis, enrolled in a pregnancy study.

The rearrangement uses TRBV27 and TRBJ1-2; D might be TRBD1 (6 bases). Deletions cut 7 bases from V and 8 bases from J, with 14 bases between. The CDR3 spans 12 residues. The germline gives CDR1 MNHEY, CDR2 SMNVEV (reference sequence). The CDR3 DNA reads TGTGCCAGCACCACAGGGAGTCAGGGCTACACCTTC. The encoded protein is CASTTGSQGYTF.

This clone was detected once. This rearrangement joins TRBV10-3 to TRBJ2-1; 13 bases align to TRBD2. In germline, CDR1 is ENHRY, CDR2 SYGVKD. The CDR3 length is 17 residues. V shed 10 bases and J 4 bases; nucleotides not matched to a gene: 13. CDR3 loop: CATTGTSGVQAYNEQFF. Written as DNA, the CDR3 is TGTGCCACGACCGGGACTAGCGGGGTTCAGGCTTACAATGAGCAGTTCTTC.

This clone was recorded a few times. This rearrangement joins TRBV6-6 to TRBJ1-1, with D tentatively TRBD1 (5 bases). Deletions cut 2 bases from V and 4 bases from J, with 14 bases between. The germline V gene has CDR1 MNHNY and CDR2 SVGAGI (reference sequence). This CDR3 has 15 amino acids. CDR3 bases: TGTGCCAGCAGTTACCGGGGGAGGGTTGGCACTGAAGCTTTCTTT. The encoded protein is CASSYRGRVGTEAFF.

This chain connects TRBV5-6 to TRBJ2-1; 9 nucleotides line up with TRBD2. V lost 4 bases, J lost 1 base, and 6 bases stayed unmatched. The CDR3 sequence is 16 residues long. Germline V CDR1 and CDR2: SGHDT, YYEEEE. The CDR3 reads CASSPPGLASYNEQFF. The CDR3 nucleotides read TGTGCCAGCAGCCCACCGGGACTAGCTTCCTACAATGAGCAGTTCTTC.

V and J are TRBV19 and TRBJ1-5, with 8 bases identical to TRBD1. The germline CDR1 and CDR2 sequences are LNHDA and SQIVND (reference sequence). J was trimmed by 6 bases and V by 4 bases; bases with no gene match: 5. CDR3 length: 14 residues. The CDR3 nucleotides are TGTGCCAGTAGTACCCCGACAGGGGCTCAGCCCCAGCATTTT. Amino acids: CASSTPTGAQPQHF. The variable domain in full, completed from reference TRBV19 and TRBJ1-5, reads DGGITQSPKYLFRKEGQNVTLSCEQNLNHDAMYWYRQDPGQGLRLIYYSQIVNDFQKGDIAEGYSVSREKKESFPLTVTSAQKNPTAFYLCASSTPTGAQPQHFGDGTRLSIL.

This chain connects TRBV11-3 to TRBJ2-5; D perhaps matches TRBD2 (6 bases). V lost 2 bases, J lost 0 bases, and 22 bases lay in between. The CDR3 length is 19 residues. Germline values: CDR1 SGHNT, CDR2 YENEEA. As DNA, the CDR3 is TGTGCCAGCAGCTTACCCCTTACATTTAGCGGACGGTACCAAGAGACCCAGTACTTC. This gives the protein CASSLPLTFSGRYQETQYF. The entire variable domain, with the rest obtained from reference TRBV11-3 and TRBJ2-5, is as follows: EAGVVQSPRYKIIEKKQPVAFWCNPISGHNTLYWYLQNLGQGPELLIRYENEEAVDDSQLPKDRFSAERLKGVDSTLKIQPAELGDSAVYLCASSLPLTFSGRYQETQYFGPGTRLLVL.

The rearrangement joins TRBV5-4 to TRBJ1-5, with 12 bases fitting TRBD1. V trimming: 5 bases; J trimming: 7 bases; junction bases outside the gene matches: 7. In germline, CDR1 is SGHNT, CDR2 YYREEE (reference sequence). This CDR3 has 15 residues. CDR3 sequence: CASSRDRGLGQPQHF. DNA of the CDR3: TGTGCCAGCAGTAGGGACAGGGGGCTAGGCCAGCCCCAGCATTTT.

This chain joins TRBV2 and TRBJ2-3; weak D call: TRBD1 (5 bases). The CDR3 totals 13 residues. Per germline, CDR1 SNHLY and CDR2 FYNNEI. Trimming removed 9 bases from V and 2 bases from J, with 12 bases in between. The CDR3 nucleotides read TGTGCCAGAGTGGTGACAGACACAGATACGCAGTATTTT. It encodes CARVVTDTDTQYF.

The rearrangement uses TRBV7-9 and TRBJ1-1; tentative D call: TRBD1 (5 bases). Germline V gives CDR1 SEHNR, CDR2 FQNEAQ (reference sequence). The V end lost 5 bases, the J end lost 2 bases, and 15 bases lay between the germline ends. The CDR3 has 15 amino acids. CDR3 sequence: CASSLHRGANTEAFF. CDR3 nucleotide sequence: TGTGCCAGCAGCCTCCATAGGGGTGCCAACACTGAAGCTTTCTTT.